Following are 25 T cell receptor beta chains from one sample sequenced in a study of CD8 T cells in ankylosing spondylitis. TCRdb re-analysed the 5' RACE reads in MiXCR, keeping a single row per CDR3 protein. The sample carries 200,000 to 250,000 distinct CDR3 sequences, roughly 26% recorded once. The sequencing input was blood, either unsorted or a sorted T cell fraction (not recorded which). The receptor set was obtained from a male donor with ankylosing spondylitis or in good health (not recorded which).

This clonotype was found many times. This chain connects TRBV5-5 to TRBJ1-2; D may be TRBD1 (5 bases). Per the germline V gene, CDR1 is SGHKS and CDR2 is YYEKEE (reference sequence). V gave up 4 bases and J gave up 3 bases, with 19 bases separating them. The CDR3 is made up of 16 amino acids. The CDR3 DNA sequence: TGTGCCAGCAGCGGGTTGCGGCGGGGGGATGACTATGGCTACACCTTC. It encodes CASSGLRRGDDYGYTF. Using reference TRBV5-5 and TRBJ1-2 for the parts outside the CDR3, the full variable domain is DAGVTQSPTHLIKTRGQQVTLRCSPISGHKSVSWYQQVLGQGPQFIFQYYEKEERGRGNFPDRFSARQFPNYSSELNVNALLLGDSALYLCASSGLRRGDDYGYTFGSGTRLTVV.

Regarding this clonotype: A read error may explain this, as a much larger clone is one base away. The chain combines TRBV10-3 with TRBJ2-1; D may be TRBD1 or TRBD2 (5 bases each). The germline V gene encodes CDR1 ENHRY and CDR2 SYGVKD. The CDR3 contains 13 residues. Trimming left V 3 bases short and J 10 bases short, with 13 bases between. The CDR3: CAISEHRGEEQFF. The DNA for the CDR3 is TGTGCCATCAGTGAACACCGAGGGGAGGAGCAGTTCTTC.

This clonotype was seen repeatedly, ten times or more. The chain has TRBV2 and TRBJ2-7; 12 positions agree with TRBD1. The CDR3 is 15 amino acids. The V gene's germline CDR1 is SNHLY and CDR2 FYNNEI. V gave up 1 base and J gave up 5 bases; unmatched junction bases: 3. The CDR3 coding sequence is TGTGCCAGCAGTGAAGGGGGGACAGGGGGCCACGAGCAGTACTTC. It encodes CASSEGGTGGHEQYF.

This clonotype was recorded at least ten times. The V call is TRBV29-1, the J call TRBJ2-1, with 8 positions matching TRBD2. In germline, CDR1 is SQVTM, CDR2 ANQGSEA. With V trimmed by 1 base and J by 0 bases, 5 bases remained unmatched. The length of the CDR3 is 16 residues. For the CDR3, the DNA is TGCAGCGTTGAAGTGTTAGCGGGGAGCTCCTACAATGAGCAGTTCTTC. This codes for CSVEVLAGSSYNEQFF.

This clonotype came up a few times. The rearrangement uses TRBV18 and TRBJ2-1; no clear D gene. Trimming cost V 2 bases and J 7 bases, with 9 bases left between them. Germline lookup yields CDR1 KGHSH and CDR2 LQKENI. CDR3 length equals 13 residues. CDR3 sequence (DNA): TGTGCCAGCTCACCATCACAGAAGAATGAGCAGTTCTTC. It translates to CASSPSQKNEQFF.

This clonotype was seen a few times. The rearrangement joins TRBV6-5 to TRBJ1-4; TRBD1 matches at 11 bases. Trimming at V came to 4 bases and at J to 8 bases, leaving 6 bases not matched to a gene. Germline V gene lookup returns CDR1 MNHEY and CDR2 SVGAGI. The CDR3 loop spans 15 amino acids. The CDR3: CASSSGQGAMEKLFF. The CDR3 nucleotides are TGTGCCAGCAGTTCCGGACAGGGGGCGATGGAAAAACTGTTTTTT.

The chain joins TRBV15 to TRBJ2-7, with D possibly being TRBD1 or TRBD2 (5 bases each). The CDR3 sequence is 16 residues long. Germline V gene lookup returns CDR1 LNHNV and CDR2 YYDKDF (reference sequence). V gave up 0 bases and J gave up 4 bases, with 16 bases separating them. Written as DNA, the CDR3 is TGTGCCACCAGCAGAGAGGGACGGCGGAGGCGGTACGAGCAGTACTTC. Its protein is CATSREGRRRRYEQYF.

At least ten counts were recorded for this clonotype. The genes are TRBV7-2 and TRBJ2-4, with 9 positions matching TRBD1. The J segment lost 4 bases and the V segment lost 4 bases, leaving 2 bases of the junction unmatched. CDR1 and CDR2 (germline): SGHTA, FQGNSA. CDR3 length: 14 amino acids. CDR3 amino acids: CASSSTGGKNIQYF. For the CDR3, the DNA is TGTGCCAGCAGCTCGACAGGGGGGAAAAACATTCAGTACTTC.

The V gene is TRBV7-2, the J gene TRBJ2-7; 7 nucleotides match TRBD2. CDR3 length: 15 residues. CDR1 SGHTA and CDR2 FQGNSA come from the germline V gene. The junction had 9 bases not matched to a gene; V was cut back by 5 bases and J by 2 bases. The CDR3 bases are TGTGCCAGCAGCCTTCAACTAGCGCCAACCTACGAGCAGTACTTC. Its translation is CASSLQLAPTYEQYF. Full variable domain (missing parts from reference TRBV7-2 and TRBJ2-7): GAGVSQSPSNKVTEKGKDVELRCDPISGHTALYWYRQSLGQGLEFLIYFQGNSAPDKSGLPSDRFSAERTGGSVSTLTIQRTQQEDSAVYLCASSLQLAPTYEQYFGPGTRLTVT.

This sequence joins TRBV6-1 and TRBJ2-1, with 10 bases lining up with TRBD2. V shed 4 bases, J shed 14 bases, and the junction held 8 bases outside the gene matches. This CDR3 has 13 residues. Germline CDR1 is MNHNS and CDR2 is SASEGT. CDR3: CASSVDSGRWKFF. DNA of the CDR3: TGTGCCAGCAGTGTGGATAGCGGGAGGTGGAAGTTCTTC.

The J gene is TRBJ2-1, the V gene TRBV27, with TRBD2 as a possible D gene (5 bases). Trimming pared 2 bases from V and 7 bases from J, leaving 27 bases between. Germline CDR1 MNHEY, CDR2 SMNVEV (reference sequence). There are 19 residues in the CDR3. CDR3 DNA sequence: TGTGCCAGCAGTTTAAAGCGGTCAGCACAGTGGCGGCAGGTAAATGAGCAGTTCTTC. It codes for CASSLKRSAQWRQVNEQFF.

This chain joins TRBV13 and TRBJ2-1, with 10 positions matching TRBD2. Germline CDR1 reads PRHDT; CDR2 reads FYEKMQ (reference sequence). V shed 5 bases and J 1 base; nucleotides not matched to a gene: 5. This CDR3 is 16 amino acids long. The CDR3 loop reads CASSRGAGGSYNEQFF. The DNA for the CDR3 is TGTGCCAGCAGCCGAGGAGCGGGAGGGTCCTACAATGAGCAGTTCTTC.

This clonotype was counted many times. This chain connects TRBV7-2 to TRBJ2-1; TRBD2 might be the D (6 bases). V dropped 1 base and J dropped 1 base, with 8 bases sitting between them. This CDR3 has 15 residues. Germline values: CDR1 SGHTA, CDR2 FQGNSA. Written as DNA, the CDR3 is TGTGCCAGCAGCTTAGGGGCGGGATCCTACAATGAGCAGTTCTTC. Its protein product is CASSLGAGSYNEQFF.

This clonotype has a count of ten or more. This chain uses TRBV10-3 with TRBJ2-7, with D possibly TRBD2 on 6 matching bases. Trimming left V 11 bases short and J 2 bases short, with 16 bases between. Germline V CDR1 and CDR2: ENHRY, SYGVKD. The CDR3 is 13 amino acids. The CDR3 sequence is CALAAGLTYEQYF. The CDR3 nucleotides read TGTGCCCTCGCCGCGGGACTTACCTACGAGCAGTACTTC.

Concerning this clonotype: One junction end does not reproduce the germline sequence, and a read error may be involved. This sequence joins TRBV20-1 and TRBJ2-2, with TRBD1 as a possible D gene (5 bases). CDR3 size: 16 residues. Germline CDR1 is DFQATT and CDR2 is SNEGSKA (reference sequence). The CDR3 is CCARVAGLQNTGELFF. DNA of the CDR3: TGCTGTGCTAGAGTGGCAGGGCTCCAGAACACCGGGGAGCTGTTTTTT.

V gene TRBV7-6 combines with J gene TRBJ2-5, with 8 bases fitting TRBD1. This CDR3 comprises 16 residues. The V gene end was trimmed by 3 bases and the J gene end by 2 bases; junction bases not matched to a gene: 8. Germline V gives CDR1 SGHVS, CDR2 FNYEAQ. CDR3 protein: CASSFSGTGPQETQYF. The CDR3 DNA reads TGTGCCAGCAGCTTTTCAGGGACAGGACCACAAGAGACCCAGTACTTC.

At least ten counts were recorded for this clonotype. The V gene is TRBV5-6, the J gene TRBJ2-1; no reliable D call. This CDR3 spans 14 amino acids. V shed 0 bases and J shed 6 bases, with 10 bases lying between them. Germline V gene lookup returns CDR1 SGHDT and CDR2 YYEEEE. CDR3 DNA sequence: TGTGCCAGCAGCTTGGCCAGGATTCTCAATGAGCAGTTCTTC. Amino acids: CASSLARILNEQFF.

The chain is built from TRBV27 and TRBJ2-7; no clear D. V was cut by 6 bases and J by 2 bases, with 5 bases left in between. Germline lookup yields CDR1 MNHEY and CDR2 SMNVEV (reference sequence). This CDR3 is built from 11 residues. Here the CDR3 reads CASRFPYEQYF. The CDR3 region has the DNA TGTGCCAGCAGATTCCCCTACGAGCAGTACTTC.

There are many counts of this clonotype. The V and J genes are TRBV20-1 and TRBJ1-2, with D possibly matching TRBD1 (6 bases). V lost 3 bases and J lost 4, with 18 bases in between. The CDR3 covers 15 residues. Germline V gene lookup returns CDR1 DFQATT and CDR2 SNEGSKA (reference sequence). CDR3 bases: TGCAGTGCTAGGTCCCAGGGGTCGAAGACCTATGGCTACACCTTC. Its protein is CSARSQGSKTYGYTF.

Only one count was recorded for this clonotype. The V and J genes are TRBV29-1 and TRBJ1-1, with TRBD1 identical over 8 bases. Germline V gene data show CDR1 as SQVTM and CDR2 as ANQGSEA. V was pared by 7 bases and J by 8 bases, with 9 bases of the junction left unmatched. This CDR3 has 12 amino acids. CDR3 sequence: CSAKRAGGEAFF. As DNA, the CDR3 is TGCAGCGCTAAAAGGGCAGGGGGCGAAGCTTTCTTT.

CDR3 residues: CSASRHGTNNEQFF. The CDR3 region has the DNA TGCAGTGCTAGCCGACACGGGACGAACAATGAGCAGTTCTTC. The genes are TRBV20-1 and TRBJ2-1, with D perhaps given as TRBD1 or TRBD2 (5 bases each). CDR1 and CDR2 from the germline V gene are DFQATT and SNEGSKA (reference sequence). V shed 3 bases and J shed 5 bases, with 14 bases lying between them. This CDR3 is built from 14 residues.

This clonotype was counted ten times or more. The chain couples TRBV12-3 or TRBV12-4 to TRBJ2-1; TRBD2 agrees at 12 bases. The CDR3 has 15 residues. Germline trimming cut 6 bases from V and 7 bases from J; bases unmatched to any gene: 7. The CDR3 loop reads CASRLGLAGLNEQFF. The CDR3 region has the DNA TGTGCCAGCAGACTTGGACTAGCGGGATTGAATGAGCAGTTCTTC.

This clonotype was observed many times. V gene TRBV10-3 combines with J gene TRBJ2-7; perhaps TRBD1 as D (5 bases). The V gene's germline CDR1 is ENHRY and CDR2 SYGVKD. The CDR3 totals 12 residues. V was pared by 3 bases and J by 2 bases, with 5 bases between. CDR3 sequence reads: CAISDRAYEQYF. CDR3 nucleotide sequence: TGTGCCATCAGTGACAGGGCCTACGAGCAGTACTTC.

This clonotype was seen ten or more times. The chain employs TRBV28 and TRBJ1-3; unclear D gene. The CDR3 spans 16 residues. Germline-derived CDR1 and CDR2 are MDHEN and SYDVKM. The germline V and J ends were trimmed by 4 bases and 4 bases, with 17 bases remaining between them. The CDR3 is CASSSADATGGNTIYF. In nucleotides, the CDR3 is TGTGCCAGCAGTTCAGCTGACGCGACGGGAGGAAACACCATATATTTT.

This clonotype was observed many times. This chain joins TRBV9 and TRBJ2-7, with TRBD2 matching over 9 bases. Per the germline V gene, CDR1 is SGDLS and CDR2 is YYNGEE. The CDR3 runs 14 residues. V lost 3 bases and J lost 7; bases outside the gene matches: 8. The CDR3 DNA is TGTGCCAGCAGCGCGGAGGGACTAGCTGGTGAGCAGTACTTC. Protein: CASSAEGLAGEQYF. Based on the CDR3 plus reference TRBV9 and TRBJ2-7, the full variable domain is DSGVTQTPKHLITATGQRVTLRCSPRSGDLSVYWYQQSLDQGLQFLIQYYNGEERAKGNILERFSAQQFPDLHSELNLSSLELGDSALYFCASSAEGLAGEQYFGPGTRLTVT.